The 8 T cell receptor beta chains below come from one sample, sequenced in a study of blood T cell repertoires in COVID-19 (dated by TCRdb to 2020 to 2022). Library prep was done by the immunoSEQ multiplex PCR assay. The table was pulled from immuneACCESS by TCRdb, which kept in-frame rearrangements only. Such tables lose some clones; where checked, under half of the loss comes from unresolved V genes, and the rest has no known cause. The sample table holds some 420,000 clones, of which 85% to 90% were seen once. The ten largest clones take up around 1.1% of the sample. Material: PBMCs or T cells enriched from blood (not recorded which). These receptor sequences come from a man aged 25 to 40 who had recovered from COVID-19.

This chain links TRBV9 with TRBJ2-1; D is perhaps TRBD2 (5 bases). Trimming pared 4 bases from V and 7 bases from J, leaving 15 bases between. The germline CDR1 and CDR2 sequences are SGDLS and YYNGEE. The CDR3 is 14 residues long. CDR3 residues: CASSLGLSGNEQFF. The CDR3 DNA reads TGTGCCAGCAGCCTCGGACTGAGCGGAAATGAGCAGTTCTTC.

The V and J genes are TRBV6-1 and TRBJ2-7; D not resolved. Germline CDR1 and CDR2: MNHNS and SASEGT. Trimming took 3 bases from V and 4 from J, leaving 16 bases between them. The CDR3 is 15 residues long. The CDR3 DNA reads as TGTGCCAGCAGTGACCCCAGAGGAATGAGGTACGAGCAGTACTTC. The encoded protein is CASSDPRGMRYEQYF.

The rearrangement uses TRBV10-3 and TRBJ1-2, with 10 bases fitting TRBD1. The ends lost 6 bases at V and 2 bases at J; junction bases unmatched: 3. Germline CDR1 is ENHRY and CDR2 is SYGVKD. There are 14 residues in the CDR3. CDR3 sequence: CAISSGQGNYGYTF. In DNA, the CDR3 is TGTGCCATCAGCTCGGGACAGGGGAACTATGGCTACACCTTC.

This clone was counted between two and nine times. The gene calls are TRBV7-2 and TRBJ2-3, with TRBD2 identical over 7 bases. The CDR3 totals 15 residues. Trimming at V came to 5 bases and at J to 7 bases, leaving 12 bases not matched to a gene. The V gene's germline CDR1 is SGHTA and CDR2 FQGNSA. The CDR3 loop is CASSPGTNLKNTQYF. The CDR3 DNA reads as TGTGCCAGCAGCCCTGGGACTAACTTAAAGAATACGCAGTATTTT.

The rearrangement uses TRBV11-2 and TRBJ1-1, with 9 bases matching TRBD1. Germline V gene lookup returns CDR1 SGHAT and CDR2 FQNNGV. The CDR3 sequence is 17 residues long. J was trimmed by 5 bases and V by 0 bases; bases with no gene match: 10. The CDR3 here is CASSLDIWGQGRTEAFF. The CDR3 region has the DNA TGTGCCAGCAGCTTAGATATATGGGGACAGGGAAGAACTGAAGCTTTCTTT.

This chain uses TRBV9 with TRBJ2-6; no reliable D call. Germline-derived CDR1 and CDR2 are SGDLS and YYNGEE. The CDR3 totals 16 residues. V lost 4 bases, J lost 0 bases, and 11 bases lay in between. CDR3 protein: CASSLRPVSGANVLTF. The CDR3 bases are TGTGCCAGCAGCTTGAGGCCCGTCTCTGGGGCCAACGTCCTGACTTTC.

A word on this clone: Other nucleotide sequences in the sample specify the same CDR3. The chain recombines TRBV19 with TRBJ2-5, with 9 bases fitting TRBD2. V was clipped by 6 bases and J by 2 bases; unmatched bases: 4. The germline CDR1 and CDR2 sequences are LNHDA and SQIVND (reference sequence). The CDR3 sequence is 14 residues long. The CDR3 spells CASSLTSGQETQYF. For the CDR3, the DNA is TGTGCCAGTAGCCTAACTAGCGGGCAAGAGACCCAGTACTTC.

The V and J genes are TRBV19 and TRBJ2-5; 9 positions match TRBD1. Germline assignment: CDR1 LNHDA and CDR2 SQIVND (reference sequence). Trimming took 6 bases from V and 7 from J; bases not matched to a gene: 15. This CDR3 region has 16 residues. CDR3 bases: TGTGCCAGTAGGAAACAGGGGGCGGACTCTGGCGGGACCCAGTACTTC. As protein: CASRKQGADSGGTQYF.